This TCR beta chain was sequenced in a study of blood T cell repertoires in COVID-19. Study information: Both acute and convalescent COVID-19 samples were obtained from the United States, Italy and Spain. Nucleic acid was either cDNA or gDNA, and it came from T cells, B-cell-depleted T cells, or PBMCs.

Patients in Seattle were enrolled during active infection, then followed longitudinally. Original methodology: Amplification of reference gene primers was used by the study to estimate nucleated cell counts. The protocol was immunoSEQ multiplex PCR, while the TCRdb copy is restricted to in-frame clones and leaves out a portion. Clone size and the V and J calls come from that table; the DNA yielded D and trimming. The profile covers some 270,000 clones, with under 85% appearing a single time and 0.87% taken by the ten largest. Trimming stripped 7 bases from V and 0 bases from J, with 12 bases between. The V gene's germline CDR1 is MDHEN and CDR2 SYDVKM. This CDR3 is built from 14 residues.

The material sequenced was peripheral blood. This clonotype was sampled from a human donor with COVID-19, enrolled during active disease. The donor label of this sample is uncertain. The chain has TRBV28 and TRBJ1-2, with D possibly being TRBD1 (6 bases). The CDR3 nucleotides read TGTGCCAGCATGATACAGGGTTCTAACTATGGCTACACCTTC. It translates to CASMIQGSNYGYTF.